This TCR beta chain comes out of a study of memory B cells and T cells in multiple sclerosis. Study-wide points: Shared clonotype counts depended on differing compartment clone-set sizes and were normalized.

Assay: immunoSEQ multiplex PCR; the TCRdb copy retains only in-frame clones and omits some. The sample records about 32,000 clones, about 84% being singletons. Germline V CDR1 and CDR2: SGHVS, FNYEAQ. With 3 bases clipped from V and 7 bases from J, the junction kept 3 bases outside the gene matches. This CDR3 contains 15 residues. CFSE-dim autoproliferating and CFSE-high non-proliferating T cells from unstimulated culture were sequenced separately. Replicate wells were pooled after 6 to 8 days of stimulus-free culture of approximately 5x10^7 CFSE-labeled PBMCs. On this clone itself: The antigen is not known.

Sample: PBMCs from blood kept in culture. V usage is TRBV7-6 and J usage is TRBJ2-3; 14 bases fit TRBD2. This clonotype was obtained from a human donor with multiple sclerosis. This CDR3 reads CASSLGLAGVHTQYF. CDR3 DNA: TGTGCCAGCAGCTTGGGACTAGCGGGGGTCCATACGCAGTATTTT.